This T cell receptor (beta chain) originates from a study of radiotherapy plus CTLA-4 blockade in lung cancer. On the study more broadly: Of the patients, about 18% showed objective responses and around 34% attained disease control. Findings of the study overall: Subsequent to radiotherapy plus ipilimumab, tumor-derived TCR clones underwent expansion in blood. Early shifts in blood T cell clones, with interferon-beta, reportedly predicted response best.

This clone was detected only once. Its antigen is not known. The repertoire was sequenced with immunoSEQ multiplex PCR; TCRdb's copy has only in-frame clones and lacks some. The sample holds just under 45,000 clones, about two thirds seen once. Chemo-refractory metastatic non-small-cell lung cancer patients were treated with focal radiation plus CTLA-4 blockade with ipilimumab. The CDR3 covers 16 residues. Germline V gene lookup returns CDR1 LNHDA and CDR2 SQIVND (reference sequence). The V gene end was trimmed by 6 bases and the J gene end by 1 base; junction bases not matched to a gene: 7. This rearrangement joins TRBV19 to TRBJ2-5; 11 nucleotides agree with TRBD1. This specimen was peripheral blood, taken from a patient treated with radiotherapy plus ipilimumab. This TCR was recovered from a human donor with non-small cell lung cancer who had a partial response to radiotherapy plus ipilimumab. The CDR3 DNA sequence: TGTGCCAGTAGGGGGGGACAGGGGGGGAGCCAAGAGACCCAGTACTTC. Translating gives CASRGGQGGSQETQYF.